The rows below give T cell receptor beta chains drawn from one sample of a study of early T cells in non-severe SARS-CoV-2 infection. MiXCR was run by TCRdb on the 5' RACE reads, yielding one entry per CDR3 protein. The repertoire holds over 95,000 distinct CDR3 sequences, with approximately 16% as singletons. Material: whole blood. The receptors come from an adult who was a healthcare worker with PCR-confirmed SARS-CoV-2 infection or an uninfected control (not recorded which). Each CDR3 is given with its conserved first and last residue. D genes are given only for firm matches. Clone size, where shown, is once, few, many, or a class for clones that have expanded.

clone_size j_call v_call d_call cdr3_nt cdr3_aa
few TRBJ2-3 TRBV7-7 TRBD2 TGTGCCAGCAGCTCTAGCGGGAGCCTCGGAGATACGCAGTATTTT CASSSSGSLGDTQYF
. TRBJ1-1 TRBV7-2 . TGTGCCAGCAGCTTAAGGGGCGCTTTCTTT CASSLRGAFF
few TRBJ1-2 TRBV28 . TGTGCCAGCAGTTTCGATAGCTATGGCTACACCTTC CASSFDSYGYTF
many TRBJ1-5 TRBV10-2 . TGCGCCAGCAGTGAGTCCTCGCCGGCTCAGCCCCAGCATTTT CASSESSPAQPQHF
many TRBJ1-1 TRBV14 . TGTGCCAGCAGCCAAGTCAGAGAAGCTTTCTTT CASSQVREAFF
many TRBJ2-1 TRBV20-1 . TGCAGTGCTAGACAGGGGCAGTGGACCTACAATGAGCAGTTCTTC CSARQGQWTYNEQFF
few TRBJ2-7 TRBV3-1 TRBD2 TGTGCCAGCAGCCAAGAGGGGCTAGCGGGAGGGCGCATAAACTACGAGCAGTACTTC CASSQEGLAGGRINYEQYF
. TRBJ2-5 TRBV6-2/TRBV6-3 . TGTGCCAGCAGTTCATTCACTGGGGGCGCATCGAAGACCCAGTACTTC CASSSFTGGASKTQYF
. TRBJ2-3 TRBV27 TRBD1 TGTGCCAGCAGTTTGGGAATAACAGGGGGAAACACAGATACGCAGTATTTT CASSLGITGGNTDTQYF
many TRBJ2-1 TRBV28 TRBD1 TGTGCCAGCAGCCCAGGGACAGACCAGTCCTACAATGAGCAGTTCTTC CASSPGTDQSYNEQFF
few TRBJ2-2 TRBV20-1 TRBD2 TGCAGTGCTAGGGGGAGGGTAGCGGGAACCCACACCGGGGAGCTGTTTTTT CSARGRVAGTHTGELFF
few TRBJ2-2 TRBV4-1 TRBD2 TGCGCCAGCAGCCAAGATCCGAGACTAGCGGGTAAAACCGGGGAGCTGTTTTTT CASSQDPRLAGKTGELFF
. TRBJ1-2 TRBV28 . TGTGCCAGCAGTTCCAAAGACAGTGGCTACACCTTC CASSSKDSGYTF
many TRBJ1-5 TRBV27 . TGTGCCAGCAGTTCCTCAGGGACGCATCAGCCCCAGCATTTT CASSSSGTHQPQHF
. TRBJ2-3 TRBV5-1 . TGCGCCAGCAGCTCGGACCGAACAACTACTAGCACAGATACGCAGTATTTT CASSSDRTTTSTDTQYF
. TRBJ1-2 TRBV2 . TGTGCCAGCAGTCCACGTTTAGGGACGGTTGGCTACACCTTC CASSPRLGTVGYTF
few TRBJ1-4 TRBV28 . TGTGCCAGCAGTTTAAGATCGGCCCTACTTAATGAAAAACTGTTTTTT CASSLRSALLNEKLFF
. TRBJ1-5 TRBV29-1 . TGCAGCGTTATCGGAGCTAGCAATCAGCCCCAGCATTTT CSVIGASNQPQHF
few TRBJ1-4 TRBV19 . TGTGCCAGTAGCGACAGGCAGAGCGAAAAACTGTTTTTT CASSDRQSEKLFF
. TRBJ2-3 TRBV5-1 . TGCGCCAGCAGCTTGCAGGGCGGAGGGAGTGGAGATACGCAGTATTTT CASSLQGGGSGDTQYF
few TRBJ1-1 TRBV7-9 TRBD1 TGTGCCAGCAGCCGACAGGGGGCGGCTGAAGCTTTCTTT CASSRQGAAEAFF
few TRBJ2-5 TRBV2 . TGTGCCAGCAGTGGCCAAGAGACCCAGTACTTC CASSGQETQYF
. TRBJ2-7 TRBV30 . TGTGCCTGGAGTGTAGGGGGGGCAGACTACGAGCAGTACTTC CAWSVGGADYEQYF
once TRBJ1-4 TRBV6-1 . TGTGTCAGCAGTCCGAGGGACCCAGCAACTAATGAAAAACTGTTTTTT CVSSPRDPATNEKLFF
. TRBJ2-3 TRBV5-1 . TGCGCCAGCAGCTTGGATGCTAGCACAGATACGCAGTATTTT CASSLDASTDTQYF
. TRBJ2-7 TRBV15 TRBD1 TGTGCCACCAGCAGAGATTCTGGACAGGGGAATCCCTACGAGCAGTACTTC CATSRDSGQGNPYEQYF
few TRBJ1-4 TRBV15 . TGTGCCACCAGCAGTTATGGGCGGGTTAATGAAAAACTGTTTTTT CATSSYGRVNEKLFF
few TRBJ2-2 TRBV6-2/TRBV6-3 . TGTGCCAGCAGTTCCTTCCGGGACGGTGACACCGGGGAGCTGTTTTTT CASSSFRDGDTGELFF
. TRBJ1-1 TRBV19 . TGTGCCAGTAGTCCATCAGCTAACACTGAAGCTTTCTTT CASSPSANTEAFF
. TRBJ1-5 TRBV10-3 . TGTGCCATCGCTACAGGGTTCGATCAGCCCCAGCATTTT CAIATGFDQPQHF
. TRBJ1-2 TRBV27 . TGTGCCAGCAGTACCTACCGGACGGATGGCTACACCTTC CASSTYRTDGYTF
few TRBJ1-3 TRBV6-1 . TGTGCCAGCACCAACAGGGATCCTGGAAACACCATATATTTT CASTNRDPGNTIYF
few TRBJ2-3 TRBV7-9 . TGTGCCAGCAGCAAGAAGGGGAGCCCGAGCACAGATACGCAGTATTTT CASSKKGSPSTDTQYF
. TRBJ2-5 TRBV4-3 TRBD1 TGCGCCAGCAGCCAAGATCTACGACAGGGCGGGGAGACCCAGTACTTC CASSQDLRQGGETQYF
few TRBJ2-7 TRBV15 . TGTGCCACCAGCAGAGGGGTTACCGACTCCTACGAGCAGTACTTC CATSRGVTDSYEQYF
many TRBJ2-7 TRBV19 . TGTGCCAGTAGTATAGATCAGGACAGCGCTTACGAGCAGTACTTC CASSIDQDSAYEQYF
few TRBJ2-7 TRBV29-1 . TGCAGCGCGCGGACAGAGAGCTCCTACGAGCAGTACTTC CSARTESSYEQYF
. TRBJ2-5 TRBV5-1 . TGCGCCAGCAGCTTTCAGGGAGAAGAGACCCAGTACTTC CASSFQGEETQYF
many TRBJ2-1 TRBV27 TRBD2 TGTGCCAGCAGTTCTAGTCCGGGACTAGCGGGAGAGGAGGGTGAGCAGTTCTTC CASSSSPGLAGEEGEQFF
. TRBJ1-3 TRBV7-9 . TGTGCCAGCAGCTCGTCGGGGTCAGGAAACACCATATATTTT CASSSSGSGNTIYF